The present T cell receptor (beta chain) was sequenced within a study of tissue T cells after allogeneic stem cell transplantation. Study-wide background: Pathologist review favored tissue samples showing histologically apparent lymphocytes.

General study points: TCR repertoires tracked anatomic similarity, regardless of disease or transplant status. Motif-based clustering found tissue-specific repertoire signatures shared across patients, though few clones were shared. Only a limited share of tissue TCRs appeared in blood or spleen.

Clones were read by immunoSEQ multiplex PCR, and TCRdb kept only the in-frame ones, dropping some. The sample has 20,000 to 30,000 clones; around four fifths are singletons. As regards this clone: What it recognizes is unknown.

V shed 2 bases and J 0 bases; nucleotides not matched to a gene: 0. The germline CDR1 and CDR2 sequences are SGHTA and FQGNSA. The CDR3 runs to 15 residues. The chain carries TRBV7-2 and TRBJ2-3; the match to TRBD2 covers 9 bases. Specimen: tissue from the ileum, collected at autopsy. The source is a female donor older than 55 with lung cancer. The CDR3 sequence is CASSLSGGSTDTQYF. DNA for the CDR3: TGTGCCAGCAGCTTAAGCGGGGGGAGCACAGATACGCAGTATTTT.